Sequencing of this T cell receptor beta chain was carried out in a study of human T cells and chemical hapten exposure. Regarding time point: pre-sensitization, week 0. The treatment was: therapeutic diphenylcyclopropenone sensitization with weekly scalp DPC. Blood was collected ahead of every patch test applied. Alopecia patients deemed DPC-suitable, aged 18 to 70, excluding pregnancy. This clonotype was observed a few times. Its antigen remains unidentified. Findings of the study overall: There was no change with DPC sensitization in TCRs above 1 in 1000 frequency.

Study processing details: Sample TCR totals centred on a median of around 100,000, ranging 23,224 to 690,600. TCRdb fed the RACE reads into MiXCR, producing one record per CDR3 protein. The V and J calls reflect TCRdb's pipeline rather than the authors' work. The sample lists about 120,000 distinct CDR3 sequences, less than 15% occurring once. This CDR3 has 16 residues. V was clipped by 3 bases and J by 5 bases; unmatched bases: 9. CDR1 is SGHNT, CDR2 YYREEE, per germline (reference sequence). This specimen consisted of whole blood, obtained in connection with sensitization to the hapten diphenylcyclopropenone (DPC). This receptor was obtained from a woman younger than 35 with alopecia areata. Some clones in this sample may be carry-over from other donors' samples. The J gene is TRBJ2-3, the V gene TRBV5-4; 10 nucleotides match TRBD1. Written as DNA, the CDR3 is TGTGCCAGCAGCTCATTGACAGGGGGCCTTGTAGATACGCAGTATTTT. It codes for CASSSLTGGLVDTQYF. Supplemented by reference TRBV5-4 and TRBJ2-3, the full variable domain reads ETGVTQSPTHLIKTRGQQVTLRCSSQSGHNTVSWYQQALGQGPQFIFQYYREEENGRGNFPPRFSGLQFPNYSSELNVNALELDDSALYLCASSSLTGGLVDTQYFGPGTRLTVL.